This entry is about one T cell receptor (beta chain). Germline loops: CDR1 SGHAT, CDR2 FQNNGV. V dropped 5 bases and J dropped 2 bases, with 18 bases sitting between them. The CDR3 sequence is 16 residues long. The data were taken from a study of blood T cell repertoires in COVID-19. Study-wide context: Acute and convalescent COVID-19 samples came from the United States, Italy and Spain.

The assay was immunoSEQ multiplex PCR, and TCRdb's table has in-frame clones only and misses some. The repertoire holds 140,000 or so clones, approximately 90% seen once, with approximately 3% in the top ten. The TCR comes from a woman in her sixties or seventies with active COVID-19. The chain couples TRBV11-2 to TRBJ1-2; maybe TRBD1 (6 bases). The specimen was peripheral blood. The CDR3 sequence: CASSPSLWTDNYGYTF. Written as DNA, the CDR3 is TGTGCCAGCAGCCCAAGCCTATGGACAGACAACTATGGCTACACCTTC.